Listed here is a single T cell receptor (beta chain). Its antigen is undetermined. CDR3 size: 14 residues. CDR1 WNHNN and CDR2 SYGVQD come from the germline V gene (reference sequence). Trimming pared 5 bases from V and 2 bases from J, leaving 11 bases between. These data are taken from a study of T cell responses to AZD1222 COVID-19 vaccine. Findings of the study overall: With dominance at 160-218 and 743-854, vaccine-associated CD4 TCRs spanned spike.

The data were produced by immunoSEQ multiplex PCR, yet TCRdb's version contains in-frame clones alone and is incomplete. This sample yields 95,000 to 130,000 clones, of which 85% to 95% are seen a single time; approximately 3.1% belongs to the top ten. The receptor comes from an adult in good health. This chain joins TRBV10-1 and TRBJ2-3; possible D gene TRBD1, 6 bases. Sequenced here: peripheral blood, sampled on day 0 of AZD1222 vaccination. CDR3 sequence: CASSSDRTTDTQYF. DNA of the CDR3: TGCGCCAGCAGTTCGGACAGAACCACAGATACGCAGTATTTT.